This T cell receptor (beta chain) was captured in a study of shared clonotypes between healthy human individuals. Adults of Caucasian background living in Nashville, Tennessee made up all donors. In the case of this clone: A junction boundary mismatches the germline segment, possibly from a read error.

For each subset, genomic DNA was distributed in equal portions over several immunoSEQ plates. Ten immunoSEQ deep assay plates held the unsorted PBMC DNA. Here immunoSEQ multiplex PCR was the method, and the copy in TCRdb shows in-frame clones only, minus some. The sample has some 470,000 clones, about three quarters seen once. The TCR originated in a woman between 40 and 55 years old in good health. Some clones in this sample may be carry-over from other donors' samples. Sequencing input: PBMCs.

The CDR3 spells CASRKKQSTDAQYF. DNA of the CDR3: TGTGCCAGCAGGAAGAAACAGAGCACAGATGCGCAGTATTTT. This rearrangement joins TRBV2 to TRBJ2-3, with D unclear. This CDR3 has 14 amino acids. Per germline, CDR1 SNHLY and CDR2 FYNNEI.